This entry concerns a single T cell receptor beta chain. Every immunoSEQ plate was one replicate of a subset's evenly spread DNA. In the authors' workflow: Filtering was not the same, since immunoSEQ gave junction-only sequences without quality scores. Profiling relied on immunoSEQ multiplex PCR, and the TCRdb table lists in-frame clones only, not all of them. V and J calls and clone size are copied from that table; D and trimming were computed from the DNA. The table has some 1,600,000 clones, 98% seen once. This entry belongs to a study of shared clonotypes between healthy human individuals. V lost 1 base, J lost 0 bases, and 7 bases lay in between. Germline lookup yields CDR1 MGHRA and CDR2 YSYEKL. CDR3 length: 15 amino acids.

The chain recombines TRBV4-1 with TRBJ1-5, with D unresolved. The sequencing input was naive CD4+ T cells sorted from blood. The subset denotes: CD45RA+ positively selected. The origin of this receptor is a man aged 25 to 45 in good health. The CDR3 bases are TGCGCCAGCAGCCAAGCCCCATATAGCAATCAGCCCCAGCATTTT. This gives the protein CASSQAPYSNQPQHF.